Given below is one T cell receptor (beta chain) in context. The data are from a study of blood T cell repertoires in COVID-19. Background on the study: Acute and convalescent COVID-19 samples came from the United States, Italy and Spain. Sources were T cells, B-cell-depleted T cells, or PBMCs; the material itself was cDNA or gDNA.

How the authors handled the data: Estimated nucleated cell counts came from reference gene primer amplification. Clones were read by immunoSEQ multiplex PCR, and TCRdb kept only the in-frame ones, dropping some. V and J calls and clone size are copied from that table; D and trimming were computed from the DNA. The sample records tens of thousands of clones, roughly 88% being singletons. The sequence was collected from a man between 60 and 70 years old with acute or convalescent COVID-19. The sample was peripheral blood.

Written as DNA, the CDR3 is TGCGCCAGCTTTCGGACAGGGTCAGATACGCAGTATTTT. Protein: CASFRTGSDTQYF. The chain employs TRBV5-1 and TRBJ2-3; 8 nucleotides align to TRBD1. V lost 7 bases and J lost 4; bases outside the gene matches: 5. CDR1 and CDR2 from the germline V gene are SGHRS and YFSETQ. The CDR3 contains 13 residues. Based on the CDR3 plus reference TRBV5-1 and TRBJ2-3, the full variable domain is KAGVTQTPRYLIKTRGQQVTLSCSPISGHRSVSWYQQTPGQGLQFLFEYFSETQRNKGNFPGRFSGRQFSNSRSEMNVSTLELGDSALYLCASFRTGSDTQYFGPGTRLTVL.